This T cell receptor (beta chain) was captured by sequencing in a study of cytomegalovirus exposure and HLA in healthy donors. The study, taken as a whole, reports: The study dropped some indistinguishable V segments, TRBV6-2 and TRBV6-3 among them. When presence/absence was analysed, sequencing depth was taken to be roughly uniform across donors. In a later analysis, compared with equally common non-associated chains, HLA-associated beta chains were more expanded.

It was with 60 Vbeta and 13 Jbeta primers that the PCR ran. Study processing details: In a later analysis, 60 million to 90 million unique TCR beta chains included roughly 11 million shared by two or more donors. Data came from immunoSEQ multiplex PCR; TCRdb stores just in-frame clones and leaves some out. V and J calls and clone size are those listed in that table; D and trimming were worked out from the DNA. Found here are 130,000 or so clones; the top ten clones hold less than 2%. The CDR3 has 15 amino acids. Trimming removed 1 base from V and 5 bases from J; junction bases left unmatched: 5. Germline CDR1 reads SGHDT; CDR2 reads YYEEEE. Turning to this clone: What it recognizes is unknown.

This chain uses TRBV5-6 with TRBJ2-5; the match to TRBD1 covers 10 bases. The clonotype originates from a middle-aged woman in good health and CMV-seronegative. Sequencing was done on a sample of PBMCs. CDR3 sequence (DNA): TGTGCCAGCAGCTTGATTGACAGGGGGCATGAGACCCAGTACTTC. Residues: CASSLIDRGHETQYF.